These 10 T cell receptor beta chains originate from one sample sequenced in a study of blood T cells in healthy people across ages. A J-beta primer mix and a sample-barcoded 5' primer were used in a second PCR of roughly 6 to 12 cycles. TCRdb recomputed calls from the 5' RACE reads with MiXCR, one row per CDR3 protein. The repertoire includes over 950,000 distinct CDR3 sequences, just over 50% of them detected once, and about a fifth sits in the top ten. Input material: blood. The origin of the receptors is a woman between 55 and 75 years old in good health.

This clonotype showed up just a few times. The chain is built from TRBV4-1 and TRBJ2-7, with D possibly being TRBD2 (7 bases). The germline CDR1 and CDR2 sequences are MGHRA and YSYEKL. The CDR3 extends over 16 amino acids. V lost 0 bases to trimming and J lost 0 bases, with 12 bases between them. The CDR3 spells CASSQDQGGGSYEQYF. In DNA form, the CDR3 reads TGCGCCAGCAGCCAAGATCAAGGGGGGGGCTCCTACGAGCAGTACTTC.

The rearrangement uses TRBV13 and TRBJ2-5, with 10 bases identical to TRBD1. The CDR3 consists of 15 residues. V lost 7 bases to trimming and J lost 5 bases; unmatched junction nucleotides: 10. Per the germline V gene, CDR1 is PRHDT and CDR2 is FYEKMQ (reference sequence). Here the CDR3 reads CASKVGQGNMETQYF. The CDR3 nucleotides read TGTGCCAGCAAAGTGGGACAGGGGAATATGGAGACCCAGTACTTC.

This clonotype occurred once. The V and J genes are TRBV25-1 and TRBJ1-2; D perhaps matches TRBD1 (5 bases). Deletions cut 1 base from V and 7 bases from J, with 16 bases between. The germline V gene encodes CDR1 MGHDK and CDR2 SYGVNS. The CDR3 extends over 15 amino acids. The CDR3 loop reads CASSESAGMAGGYTF. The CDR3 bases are TGTGCCAGCAGTGAATCCGCAGGGATGGCCGGTGGCTACACCTTC.

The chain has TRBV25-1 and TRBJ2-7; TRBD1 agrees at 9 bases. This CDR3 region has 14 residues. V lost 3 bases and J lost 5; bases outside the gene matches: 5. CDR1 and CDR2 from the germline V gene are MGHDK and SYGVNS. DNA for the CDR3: TGTGCCAGCAGTGAGTACAGGGGGCAGAACGAGCAGTACTTC. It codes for CASSEYRGQNEQYF.

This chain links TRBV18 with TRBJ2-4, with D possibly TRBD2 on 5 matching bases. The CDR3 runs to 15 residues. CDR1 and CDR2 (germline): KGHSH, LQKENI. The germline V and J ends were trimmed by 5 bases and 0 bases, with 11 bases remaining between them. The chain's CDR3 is CASSSSGLAKNIQYF. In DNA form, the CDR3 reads TGTGCCAGCTCATCCTCCGGACTAGCCAAAAACATTCAGTACTTC.

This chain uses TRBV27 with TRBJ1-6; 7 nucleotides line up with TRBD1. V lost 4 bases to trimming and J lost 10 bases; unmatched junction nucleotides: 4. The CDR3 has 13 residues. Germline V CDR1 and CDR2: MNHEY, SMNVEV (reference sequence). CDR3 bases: TGTGCCAGCAGTTACCAGGGGGGCTCACCCCTCCACTTT. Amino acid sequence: CASSYQGGSPLHF.

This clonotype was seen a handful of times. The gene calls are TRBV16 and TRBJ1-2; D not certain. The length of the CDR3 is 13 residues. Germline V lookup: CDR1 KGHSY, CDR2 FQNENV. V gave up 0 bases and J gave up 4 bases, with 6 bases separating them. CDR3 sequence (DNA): TGTGCCAGCAGCCAATCAGTCGGCTATGGCTACACCTTC. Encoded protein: CASSQSVGYGYTF. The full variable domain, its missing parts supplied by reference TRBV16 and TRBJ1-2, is GEEVAQTPKHLVRGEGQKAKLYCAPIKGHSYVFWYQQVLKNEFKFLISFQNENVFDETGMPKERFSAKCLPNSPCSLEIQATKLEDSAVYFCASSQSVGYGYTFGSGTRLTVV.

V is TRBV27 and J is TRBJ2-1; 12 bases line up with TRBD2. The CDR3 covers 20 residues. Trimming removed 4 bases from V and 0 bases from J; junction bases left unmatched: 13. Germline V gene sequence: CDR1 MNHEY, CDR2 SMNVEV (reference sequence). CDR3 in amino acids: CASSSPSGRAAWSSYNEQFF. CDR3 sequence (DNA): TGTGCCAGCAGTTCTCCTAGCGGGAGGGCCGCGTGGAGCTCCTACAATGAGCAGTTCTTC.

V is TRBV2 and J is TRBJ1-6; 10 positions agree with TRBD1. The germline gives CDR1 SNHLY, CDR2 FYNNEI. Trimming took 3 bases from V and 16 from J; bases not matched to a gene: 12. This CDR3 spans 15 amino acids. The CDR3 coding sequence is TGTGCCAGCAGTGAGTATGGGACAGGGGTTGCTGGACTCCACTTT. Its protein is CASSEYGTGVAGLHF.

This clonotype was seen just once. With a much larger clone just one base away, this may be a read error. CDR3 bases: TGTGCCTGGAGTCCTAGCGGACTCGTTTACAATGAGCAGTTCTTC. Encoded protein: CAWSPSGLVYNEQFF. The chain carries TRBV30 and TRBJ2-1; 7 nucleotides line up with TRBD2. The CDR3 has 15 residues. V was clipped by 2 bases and J by 4 bases; unmatched bases: 8. Germline V CDR1 and CDR2: GTSNPN, SVGIG (reference sequence).